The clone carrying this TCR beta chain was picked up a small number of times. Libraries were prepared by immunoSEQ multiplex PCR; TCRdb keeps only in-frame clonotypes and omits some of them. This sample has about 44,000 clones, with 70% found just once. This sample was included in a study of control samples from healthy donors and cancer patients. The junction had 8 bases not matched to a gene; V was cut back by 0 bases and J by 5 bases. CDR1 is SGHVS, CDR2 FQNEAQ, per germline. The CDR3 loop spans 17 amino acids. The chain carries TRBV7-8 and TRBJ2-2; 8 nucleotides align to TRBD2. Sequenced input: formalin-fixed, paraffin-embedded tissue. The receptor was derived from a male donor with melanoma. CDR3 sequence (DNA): TGTGCCAGCAGCTTAGCCGGGCGGGAGGACCCAACCGGGGAGCTGTTTTTT. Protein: CASSLAGREDPTGELFF.